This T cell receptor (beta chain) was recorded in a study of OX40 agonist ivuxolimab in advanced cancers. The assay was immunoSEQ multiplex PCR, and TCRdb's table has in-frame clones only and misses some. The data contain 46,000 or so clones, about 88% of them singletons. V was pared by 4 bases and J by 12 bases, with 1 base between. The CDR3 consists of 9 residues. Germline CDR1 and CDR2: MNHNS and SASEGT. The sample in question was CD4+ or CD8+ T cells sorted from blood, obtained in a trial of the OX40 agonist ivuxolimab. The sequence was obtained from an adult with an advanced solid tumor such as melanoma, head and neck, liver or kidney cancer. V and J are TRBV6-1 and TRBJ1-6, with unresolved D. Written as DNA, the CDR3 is TGTGCCAGCAGTGTACCCCTCCACTTT. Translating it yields CASSVPLHF.